These T cell receptor beta chains were read from a single sample in a study of blood T cell repertoires in COVID-19. TCRdb's copy holds only in-frame clones and misses some; the assay was immunoSEQ multiplex PCR. Here the sample spans approximately 120,000 clones, 75% to 85% being singletons. Sequenced: peripheral blood. These TCRs come from a woman aged 80 or older with active or convalescent COVID-19. The CDR3 runs from the conserved cysteine through the conserved F or W. The D gene is left open where the match is weak. Where a row states a size, it is once, few, many or the class of an expanded clone; other rows omit it.

>NA|TRBV7-8|TRBJ1-2|NA
CASSPGGANYGYTF
TGTGCCAGCAGCCCGGGGGGAGCTAACTATGGCTACACCTTC
>NA|TRBV28|TRBJ2-7|NA
CASSFSGNEQYF
TGTGCCAGCAGTTTTTCAGGGAACGAGCAGTACTTC
>TRBD1|TRBV4-2|TRBJ1-4|NA
CASSQDRGTNEKLFF
TGTGCCAGCAGCCAAGACAGGGGGACTAATGAAAAACTGTTTTTT
>TRBD1|TRBV2|TRBJ1-6|NA
CASSEFPGGLRDSNNSPLHF
TGTGCCAGCAGTGAATTCCCAGGGGGGCTACGGGATTCCAATAATTCACCCCTCCACTTT
>TRBD1|TRBV5-5|TRBJ2-5|NA
CASSFGLGQQETQYF
TGTGCCAGCAGCTTTGGGTTGGGACAGCAAGAGACCCAGTACTTC
>TRBD2|TRBV5-4|TRBJ2-3|once
CASSLGLAGADTQYF
TGTGCCAGCAGTTTGGGACTAGCGGGAGCAGATACGCAGTATTTT
>TRBD1|TRBV5-4|TRBJ1-2|NA
CASSYYRGGNYGYTF
TGTGCCAGCAGCTACTACAGGGGAGGAAACTATGGCTACACCTTC
>NA|TRBV13|TRBJ2-7|NA
CASRPPGVSYEQYF
TGTGCCAGCAGGCCACCGGGGGTTTCCTACGAGCAGTACTTC
>NA|TRBV5-6|TRBJ1-1|few
CASSLEGWRTEAFF
TGTGCCAGCAGCTTGGAAGGTTGGCGGACTGAAGCTTTCTTT
>NA|TRBV4-1|TRBJ2-3|NA
CASSQVYGSRGDTQYF
TGCGCCAGCAGCCAAGTCTACGGGAGTCGGGGAGATACGCAGTATTTT
>NA|TRBV19|TRBJ1-1|once
CASSIDRSRGGGEAFF
TGTGCCAGTAGTATAGACCGGTCCAGGGGAGGGGGTGAAGCTTTCTTT
>TRBD1|TRBV18|TRBJ1-2|once
CASSPQDRGSGGYTF
TGTGCCAGCTCACCACAAGACAGGGGTAGCGGCGGCTACACCTTC
>TRBD1|TRBV28|TRBJ1-2|NA
CASREQGAVYGYTF
TGTGCCAGCAGAGAACAGGGGGCTGTCTATGGCTACACCTTC
>TRBD2|TRBV6-1|TRBJ2-3|few
CASSEGGSTDTQYF
TGTGCCAGCAGTGAGGGGGGGAGCACAGATACGCAGTATTTT
>NA|TRBV2|TRBJ2-1|NA
CASTAKLRQDNEQFF
TGTGCCAGCACCGCAAAACTCCGACAGGATAATGAGCAGTTCTTC
>NA|TRBV7-9|TRBJ2-5|NA
CASSRARDQETQYF
TGTGCCAGCAGCCGCGCACGAGACCAAGAGACCCAGTACTTC
>NA|TRBV6-2/TRBV6-3|TRBJ2-7|NA
CASSFTYEQYF
TGTGCCAGCAGTTTCACCTACGAGCAGTACTTC
>NA|TRBV28|TRBJ1-5|NA
CASTPNQDSNQPQHF
TGTGCCAGCACCCCGAATCAGGATAGCAATCAGCCCCAGCATTTT
>TRBD1|TRBV3-1/TRBV3-2|TRBJ2-1|NA
CASSKTGGPEQFF
TGTGCCAGCAGCAAAACAGGGGGGCCTGAGCAGTTCTTC
>TRBD1|TRBV7-9|TRBJ2-6|NA
CASSPGQGRSGANVLTF
TGTGCCAGCAGCCCGGGACAGGGACGATCTGGGGCCAACGTCCTGACTTTC
>NA|TRBV6-9|TRBJ2-7|few
CASSYARGKRDSYEQYF
TGTGCCAGCAGTTATGCCAGGGGAAAGAGAGACTCCTACGAGCAGTACTTC
>NA|TRBV4-1|TRBJ2-7|NA
CASSHSRGPFDEQYF
TGCGCCAGCAGCCACTCCCGAGGGCCATTTGATGAGCAGTACTTC
>NA|TRBV6-2/TRBV6-3|TRBJ2-1|NA
CASSLTKWGNEQFF
TGTGCCAGCAGTTTGACTAAATGGGGCAATGAGCAGTTCTTC
>NA|TRBV5-6|TRBJ2-1|NA
CASSYQAPYNEQFF
TGTGCCAGCAGCTACCAGGCCCCCTACAATGAGCAGTTCTTC
>TRBD2|TRBV6-1|TRBJ2-1|NA
CASSDFWREANEQFF
TGTGCCAGCAGTGATTTTTGGCGGGAGGCCAATGAGCAGTTCTTC
>NA|TRBV5-1|TRBJ1-4|NA
CASSLAGGAQAGNEKLFF
TGCGCCAGCAGCTTGGCCGGGGGAGCCCAAGCCGGGAATGAAAAACTGTTTTTT
>NA|TRBV7-9|TRBJ2-6|NA
CASSLRGSGANVLTF
TGTGCCAGCAGCTTACGGGGCTCTGGGGCCAACGTCCTGACTTTC
>TRBD2|TRBV5-1|TRBJ2-1|once
CASSPGLAVTYNEQFF
TGCGCCAGCAGCCCTGGACTAGCGGTTACCTACAATGAGCAGTTCTTC
>NA|TRBV24-1|TRBJ2-5|NA
CATSAGWETQYF
TGTGCCACCAGTGCGGGGTGGGAGACCCAGTACTTC
>TRBD1|TRBV6-5|TRBJ2-5|few
CASSLQGRRQETQYF
TGTGCCAGCAGCTTACAGGGGAGACGGCAAGAGACCCAGTACTTC
>NA|TRBV20-1|TRBJ2-7|NA
CRPSSGHEQYF
TGCAGGCCTTCGAGTGGGCACGAGCAGTACTTC
>TRBD2|TRBV7-9|TRBJ2-1|NA
CASSFVGLGSYNEQFF
TGTGCCAGCAGCTTCGTAGGACTAGGGTCGTACAATGAGCAGTTCTTC
>TRBD1|TRBV5-6|TRBJ2-7|NA
CASGVGQGIYEQYF
TGTGCCAGCGGAGTTGGACAGGGAATCTACGAGCAGTACTTC
>NA|TRBV27|TRBJ1-3|NA
CASSSPSSAGNTIYF
TGTGCCAGCAGTTCCCCAAGCTCGGCTGGAAACACCATATATTTT
>TRBD2|TRBV7-2|TRBJ2-2|NA
CASSFQTSGNTGELFF
TGTGCCAGCAGCTTCCAGACTAGCGGGAACACCGGGGAGCTGTTTTTT
>NA|TRBV7-8|TRBJ1-5|NA
CASSRQENQPQHF
TGTGCCAGCAGCAGACAGGAAAATCAGCCCCAGCATTTT
>TRBD2|TRBV28|TRBJ2-1|NA
CASTPQSGRHSYNEQFF
TGTGCTAGCACCCCCCAGAGCGGGAGGCATTCCTACAATGAGCAGTTCTTC
>NA|TRBV28|TRBJ1-1|NA
CASGKIQGPEAFF
TGTGCCAGCGGCAAAATACAGGGCCCTGAAGCTTTCTTT
>NA|TRBV19|TRBJ1-4|NA
CASSPHLQAGGQLFF
TGTGCCAGTAGTCCCCATCTCCAGGCGGGGGGGCAACTGTTTTTT